Listed here are 28 T cell receptor beta chains from one sample, sequenced in a study of CD8 T cells in ankylosing spondylitis. TCRdb re-called the 5' RACE reads with MiXCR, one entry per CDR3 protein. The data hold 300,000 to 400,000 distinct CDR3 sequences, with about 20% observed a single time. Material: blood, either unsorted or a sorted T cell fraction (not recorded which). These receptors came from a male donor with ankylosing spondylitis or in good health (not recorded which).

This clonotype occurred a few times. V is TRBV19 and J is TRBJ1-1; a possible D gene is TRBD1 (5 bases). V was shortened by 3 bases and J by 5 bases, with 10 bases between the two germline ends. The CDR3 length is 13 residues. Germline V lookup: CDR1 LNHDA, CDR2 SQIVND (reference sequence). The CDR3 DNA is TGTGCCAGTAGTATTTACGGGACTACTGAAGCTTTCTTT. This gives the protein CASSIYGTTEAFF.

This clonotype was seen a few times. The chain uses TRBV7-9 and TRBJ2-1, with D possibly called TRBD1 or TRBD2 (6 bases each). Per the germline V gene, CDR1 is SEHNR and CDR2 is FQNEAQ (reference sequence). This CDR3 has 14 residues. V lost 5 bases, J lost 0 bases, and 8 bases lay in between. Here the CDR3 reads CASSGGPSYNEQFF. CDR3 nucleotides: TGTGCCAGCAGCGGGGGGCCCTCCTACAATGAGCAGTTCTTC. The full variable domain, its missing parts supplied by reference TRBV7-9 and TRBJ2-1, is DTGVSQNPRHKITKRGQNVTFRCDPISEHNRLYWYRQTLGQGPEFLTYFQNEAQLEKSRLLSDRFSAERPKGSFSTLEIQRTEQGDSAMYLCASSGGPSYNEQFFGPGTRLTVL.

V and J are TRBV2 and TRBJ2-3; 7 bases match TRBD2. After removal of 1 base from V and 1 base from J, the junction contained 2 bases not matched to a gene. This CDR3 has 15 residues. Germline V CDR1 and CDR2: SNHLY, FYNNEI. Here the CDR3 reads CASSEDAGGTDTQYF. DNA of the CDR3: TGTGCCAGCAGTGAAGACGCGGGGGGCACAGATACGCAGTATTTT.

The chain carries TRBV5-1 and TRBJ2-3; possibly TRBD1 for D (7 bases). The CDR3 has 16 residues. Germline V lookup: CDR1 SGHRS, CDR2 YFSETQ. Trimming removed 2 bases from V and 2 bases from J, with 15 bases in between. The CDR3 loop is CASSLWSGGNTDTQYF. CDR3 sequence (DNA): TGCGCCAGCAGCTTATGGTCAGGGGGGAACACAGATACGCAGTATTTT.

In this sample, this clonotype turned up a few times. The rearrangement links TRBV12-3 or TRBV12-4 to TRBJ2-3; 13 bases are shared with TRBD2. This CDR3 comprises 16 residues. V was clipped by 6 bases and J by 3 bases; unmatched bases: 6. Written as DNA, the CDR3 is TGTGCCAGCAGGGAGACTAGCGGGGGGCCTACAGATACGCAGTATTTT. Translated: CASRETSGGPTDTQYF.

This clonotype was detected a few times. The chain links TRBV20-1 to TRBJ1-1; tentative D call: TRBD1 (5 bases). Trimming shortened V by 5 bases and J by 6 bases, and 10 bases separated the two germline ends. CDR3 length: 11 residues. CDR1 is DFQATT and CDR2 is SNEGSKA in the germline V gene (reference sequence). CDR3 loop: CSARRAAEAFF. DNA of the CDR3: TGCAGTGCTCGCAGGGCCGCTGAAGCTTTCTTT.

The chain is built from TRBV15 and TRBJ2-7; 8 bases align to TRBD1. Germline V lookup: CDR1 LNHNV, CDR2 YYDKDF (reference sequence). The trim removed 1 base at V and 3 bases at J, leaving 8 bases unmatched. The CDR3 is 16 residues long. The CDR3 coding sequence is TGTGCCACCAGCAGAGCCACGACAGGGGCCCTCTACGAGCAGTACTTC. This sequence encodes CATSRATTGALYEQYF.

In this sample, this clonotype turned up a few times. V gene TRBV12-3 or TRBV12-4 combines with J gene TRBJ2-3; D call uncertain. The length of the CDR3 is 16 residues. The V end was cut by 6 bases, the J end by 0 bases, with 16 bases between. The CDR3 coding sequence is TGTGCCAGCAGCCACCCTACTCAATCTAGCACAGATACGCAGTATTTT. Protein: CASSHPTQSSTDTQYF.

The V gene is TRBV5-1, the J gene TRBJ1-1; 7 bases fit TRBD1. This CDR3 spans 17 amino acids. Germline assignment: CDR1 SGHRS and CDR2 YFSETQ. V lost 4 bases and J lost 2; bases outside the gene matches: 14. The CDR3 region is CASSPDRTGPLNTEAFF. As DNA, the CDR3 is TGCGCCAGCAGCCCCGACCGGACAGGCCCTCTAAACACTGAAGCTTTCTTT.

The table lists this clonotype with a few counts. This rearrangement joins TRBV2 to TRBJ2-7; no firm D call. The germline V gene encodes CDR1 SNHLY and CDR2 FYNNEI. CDR3 length equals 13 residues. The V and J ends lost 7 bases and 0 bases respectively, with 10 bases between them. The CDR3 region is CASTGWASYEQYF. For the CDR3, the DNA is TGTGCCAGCACCGGGTGGGCCTCCTACGAGCAGTACTTC.

A few counts support this clonotype. The chain combines TRBV18 with TRBJ2-1; 8 bases align to TRBD1. With 2 bases clipped from V and 8 bases from J, the junction kept 14 bases outside the gene matches. The germline V gene has CDR1 KGHSH and CDR2 LQKENI. CDR3 size: 17 residues. CDR3: CASSPKERTGSLYEQFF. The CDR3 DNA reads as TGTGCCAGCTCACCAAAGGAAAGGACAGGGTCTCTCTATGAGCAGTTCTTC.

J is TRBJ2-1 and V is TRBV7-9; TRBD2 matches 11 bases. The germline CDR1 and CDR2 sequences are SEHNR and FQNEAQ (reference sequence). This CDR3 is 14 amino acids long. The V gene end was trimmed by 6 bases and the J gene end by 13 bases; junction bases not matched to a gene: 11. The chain's CDR3 is CASRPSGGLREQFF. DNA of the CDR3: TGTGCCAGCAGGCCTAGCGGGGGGTTACGGGAACAGTTCTTC. Complete variable domain (other parts from reference TRBV7-9 and TRBJ2-1): DTGVSQNPRHKITKRGQNVTFRCDPISEHNRLYWYRQTLGQGPEFLTYFQNEAQLEKSRLLSDRFSAERPKGSFSTLEIQRTEQGDSAMYLCASRPSGGLREQFFGPGTRLTVL.

J is TRBJ2-1 and V is TRBV6-5; D perhaps matches TRBD2 (5 bases). The ends were cut back, 4 bases at V and 0 bases at J, with 10 bases in the middle. There are 15 residues in the CDR3. CDR1 and CDR2 (germline): MNHEY, SVGAGI. The CDR3 nucleotides read TGTGCCAGCAGTTCCGGGGAGCCCTCCTACAATGAGCAGTTCTTC. Its translation is CASSSGEPSYNEQFF.

The V and J genes are TRBV12-3 or TRBV12-4 and TRBJ2-2; no reliable D call. This CDR3 is built from 11 residues. Deletions cut 6 bases from V and 14 bases from J, with 13 bases between. The CDR3, as DNA: TGTGCCAGCAGGTCGACCCTTGACCTGTTTTTT. Its translation: CASRSTLDLFF.

The chain has TRBV3-1 and TRBJ2-5; a weak D match, TRBD2 (7 bases). The CDR3 runs 14 residues. Per germline, CDR1 LGHDT and CDR2 YNNKEL (reference sequence). V was clipped by 1 base and J by 5 bases, with 11 bases between them. Here the CDR3 DNA reads TGTGCCAGCAGCCAAGGCGGGGGCGGGGAGACCCAGTACTTC. Protein product: CASSQGGGGETQYF.

This clonotype was observed a few times. The genes are TRBV28 and TRBJ2-1, with TRBD2 identical over 7 bases. The V gene end was trimmed by 7 bases and the J gene end by 7 bases; junction bases not matched to a gene: 10. The V gene's germline CDR1 is MDHEN and CDR2 SYDVKM. CDR3 length equals 14 residues. CDR3 in DNA: TGTGCCAGCACCCTACAGACGGGGGGTAATGAGCAGTTCTTC. The encoded protein is CASTLQTGGNEQFF.

Many counts were recorded for this clonotype. The chain has TRBV4-1 and TRBJ2-5, with 7 nucleotides matching TRBD1. This CDR3 is built from 15 residues. The germline CDR1 and CDR2 sequences are MGHRA and YSYEKL. With 3 bases clipped from V and 4 bases from J, the junction kept 8 bases outside the gene matches. CDR3 nucleotide sequence: TGCGCCAGCAGCCATCCGACCAGGGGGATAGAGACCCAGTACTTC. Protein: CASSHPTRGIETQYF.

This sequence joins TRBV6-2 or TRBV6-3 and TRBJ2-2; weak D call: TRBD1 (6 bases). V lost 4 bases and J 0 bases, leaving 27 bases between the germline ends. The length of the CDR3 is 21 residues. Germline loops: CDR1 MNHEY, CDR2 SVGEGT. The CDR3 bases are TGTGCCAGCAGTTCCTGGACAGACAGACAGGAAAGAATCGCGAACACCGGGGAGCTGTTTTTT. This codes for CASSSWTDRQERIANTGELFF.

This clonotype was found many times. The rearrangement uses TRBV7-9 and TRBJ1-1; D might be TRBD1 (6 bases). V dropped 2 bases and J dropped 2 bases, with 18 bases sitting between them. This CDR3 is 17 amino acids long. Per the germline V gene, CDR1 is SEHNR and CDR2 is FQNEAQ (reference sequence). CDR3: CASSLFRGGQANTEAFF. As DNA, the CDR3 is TGTGCCAGCAGCTTATTTCGGGGGGGGCAGGCTAACACTGAAGCTTTCTTT.

As for this clonotype: A read error may produce the germline difference seen at one junction end. The chain employs TRBV3-1 and TRBJ2-1; D not certain. Germline CDR1 is LGHDT and CDR2 is YNNKEL (reference sequence). This CDR3 spans 19 amino acids. The CDR3 here is CAISPYQVWVILGQNEQFF. The CDR3 DNA is TGTGCCATCAGCCCCTACCAAGTGTGGGTGATTCTAGGTCAAAATGAGCAGTTCTTC.

Ten or more counts support this clonotype. The chain couples TRBV12-3 or TRBV12-4 to TRBJ2-1, with D perhaps matching TRBD2 (6 bases). This CDR3 has 16 amino acids. V was trimmed by 6 bases and J by 0 bases, leaving 15 bases between them. The DNA of the CDR3 is TGTGCCAGCAGGTCCACGGGACTGGCCTCCTACAATGAGCAGTTCTTC. The encoded protein is CASRSTGLASYNEQFF.

This clonotype showed up just a few times. The chain combines TRBV12-3 or TRBV12-4 with TRBJ2-3; D not certain. The V gene lost 8 bases and the J gene lost 5 bases, with 5 bases spanning the gap. The CDR3 is 10 amino acids. CDR3 sequence: CASGVDTQYF. The CDR3 DNA sequence: TGTGCCAGCGGCGTAGATACGCAGTATTTT.

The rearrangement uses TRBV3-1 and TRBJ2-7; D might be TRBD1 or TRBD2, each matching 6 bases. Germline CDR1 is LGHDT and CDR2 is YNNKEL (reference sequence). Between the trimmed V and J ends, which lost 0 bases and 2 bases, there was a span of 8 bases. The CDR3 is 14 amino acids. The CDR3, as DNA: TGTGCCAGCAGCCAAGAAGGGGGGACCTACGAGCAGTACTTC. This translates into CASSQEGGTYEQYF.

Only a few counts were recorded for this clonotype. V usage is TRBV12-3 or TRBV12-4 and J usage is TRBJ2-1; D gene uncertain. Trimming removed 1 base from V and 2 bases from J, with 9 bases in between. The CDR3 has 15 residues. CDR3 loop: CASSLVPVTYNEQFF. Here the CDR3 DNA reads TGTGCCAGCAGTTTAGTTCCGGTTACCTACAATGAGCAGTTCTTC.

The chain carries TRBV30 and TRBJ2-3, with 8 bases that match TRBD1. CDR1 and CDR2 (germline): GTSNPN, SVGIG (reference sequence). The CDR3 covers 14 residues. V shed 4 bases, J shed 4 bases, and the junction held 7 bases outside the gene matches. Here the CDR3 DNA reads TGTGCCTGGACGACAGGGGCGTTCTCAGATACGCAGTATTTT. Its translation is CAWTTGAFSDTQYF. Full variable domain (missing parts from reference TRBV30 and TRBJ2-3): SQTIHQWPATLVQPVGSPLSLECTVEGTSNPNLYWYRQAAGRGLQLLFYSVGIGQISSEVPQNLSASRPQDRQFILSSKKLLLSDSGFYLCAWTTGAFSDTQYFGPGTRLTVL.

This chain uses TRBV4-1 with TRBJ2-3; the match to TRBD1 covers 10 bases. CDR3 length equals 14 residues. V lost 7 bases, J lost 4 bases, and 5 bases stayed unmatched. Germline lookup yields CDR1 MGHRA and CDR2 YSYEKL. The CDR3 nucleotides read TGCGCCAGCAAGAGGGACAGGGGCCCAGATACGCAGTATTTT. Translating gives CASKRDRGPDTQYF.

Of note for this clonotype: The junction departs from the called germline gene at one end, perhaps through a read error. V is TRBV7-7 and J is TRBJ2-5; tentative D call: TRBD1 (6 bases). The CDR3 has 14 residues. Looked up from germline, CDR1 is SSHAT and CDR2 is FNYEAQ (reference sequence). This chain's CDR3 is CASSSGTPGETQYF. The CDR3 DNA reads as TGTGCTAGCAGCTCTGGGACACCGGGGGAGACCCAGTACTTC. The entire variable domain, with the rest obtained from reference TRBV7-7 and TRBJ2-5, is as follows: GAGVSQSPRYKVTKRGQDVTLRCDPISSHATLYWYQQALGQGPEFLTYFNYEAQPDKSGLPSDRFSAERPEGSISTLTIQRTEQRDSAMYRCASSSGTPGETQYFGPGTRLLVL.

The table lists this clonotype with many counts. The chain has TRBV6-5 and TRBJ2-2, with D unresolved. The germline V gene has CDR1 MNHEY and CDR2 SVGAGI. V was clipped by 4 bases and J by 6 bases, with 6 bases between them. The CDR3 is 12 residues long. DNA of the CDR3: TGTGCCAGCAGTTTCTTTTCCGGGGAGCTGTTTTTT. It is translated as CASSFFSGELFF.